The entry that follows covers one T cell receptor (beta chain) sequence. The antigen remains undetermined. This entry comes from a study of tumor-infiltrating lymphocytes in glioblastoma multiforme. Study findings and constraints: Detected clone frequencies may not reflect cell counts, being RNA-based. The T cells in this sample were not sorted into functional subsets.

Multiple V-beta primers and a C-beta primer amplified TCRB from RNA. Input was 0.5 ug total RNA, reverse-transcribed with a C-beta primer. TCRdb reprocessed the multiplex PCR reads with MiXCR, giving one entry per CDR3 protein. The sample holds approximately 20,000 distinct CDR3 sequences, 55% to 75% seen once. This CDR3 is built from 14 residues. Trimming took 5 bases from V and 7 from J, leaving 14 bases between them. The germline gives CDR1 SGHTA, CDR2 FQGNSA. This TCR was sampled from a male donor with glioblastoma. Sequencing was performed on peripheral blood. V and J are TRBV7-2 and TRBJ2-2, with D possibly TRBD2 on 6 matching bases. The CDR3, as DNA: TGTGCCAGCAGCCCGGTGTCTAGCGACGGGGAGCTGTTTTTT. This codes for CASSPVSSDGELFF.